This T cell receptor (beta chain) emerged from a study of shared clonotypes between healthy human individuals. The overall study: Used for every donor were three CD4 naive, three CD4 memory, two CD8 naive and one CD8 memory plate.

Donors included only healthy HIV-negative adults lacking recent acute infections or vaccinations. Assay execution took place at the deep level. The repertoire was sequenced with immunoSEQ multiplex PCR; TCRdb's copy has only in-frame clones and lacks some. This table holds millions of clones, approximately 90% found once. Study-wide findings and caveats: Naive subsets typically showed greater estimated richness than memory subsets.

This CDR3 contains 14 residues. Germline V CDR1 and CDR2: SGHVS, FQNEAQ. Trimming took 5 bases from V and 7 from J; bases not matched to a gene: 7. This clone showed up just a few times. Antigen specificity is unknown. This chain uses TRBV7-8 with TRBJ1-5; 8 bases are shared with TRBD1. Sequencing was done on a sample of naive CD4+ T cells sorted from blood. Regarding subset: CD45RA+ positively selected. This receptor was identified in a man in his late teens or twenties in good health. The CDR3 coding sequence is TGTGCCAGCAGCCCAGGACAGGGACGCCAGCCCCAGCATTTT. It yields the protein CASSPGQGRQPQHF.